The sequence of this TCR beta chain was determined in a study of blood T cell repertoires in COVID-19. Sequencing used immunoSEQ multiplex PCR; TCRdb keeps in-frame clones, though not all of them. The sample consists of 260,000 or so clones, over 75% of them appearing once. Those enrolled, adults aged roughly 18 to 89 years, came from some 23 US areas. The sequence was collected from a man aged 18 to 29 who had recovered from COVID-19. Sequenced sample: PBMCs or T cells enriched from blood (not recorded which).

CDR3 in DNA: TGTGCCAGCCAGACCGGGACTAGCGCGAACATTCAGTACTTC. Translated, it gives CASQTGTSANIQYF. This chain connects TRBV2 to TRBJ2-4; 10 bases line up with TRBD2. Germline V gives CDR1 SNHLY, CDR2 FYNNEI. The CDR3 loop spans 14 amino acids. V lost 8 bases, J lost 7 bases, and 8 bases stayed unmatched.